The subject of this entry is one T cell receptor (beta chain). Its antigen is unknown. The repertoire was sequenced with immunoSEQ multiplex PCR; TCRdb's copy has only in-frame clones and lacks some. This table holds approximately 20,000 clones, around three quarters found once. This sample stems from a study of PD-1 blockade in classical Hodgkin lymphoma. With V trimmed by 0 bases and J by 4 bases, 6 bases remained unmatched. Germline-derived CDR1 and CDR2 are SGHDN and FVKESK. The CDR3 runs 16 residues. Each patient relapsed following autologous stem cell transplantation, and prior brentuximab vedotin exposure differed. General observations from the study: Researchers reported that CD4+ TCR diversity, though not CD8+, rose significantly by C4D1.

This chain joins TRBV14 and TRBJ2-3; TRBD2 matches 8 bases. The TCR originated in a human donor with classical Hodgkin lymphoma. Sequenced here: peripheral blood mononuclear cells (PBMCs), sampled before the second cycle of nivolumab. The CDR3 protein is CASSQDLAGGADTQYF. CDR3 bases: TGTGCCAGCAGCCAAGATTTGGCGGGAGGAGCAGATACGCAGTATTTT.